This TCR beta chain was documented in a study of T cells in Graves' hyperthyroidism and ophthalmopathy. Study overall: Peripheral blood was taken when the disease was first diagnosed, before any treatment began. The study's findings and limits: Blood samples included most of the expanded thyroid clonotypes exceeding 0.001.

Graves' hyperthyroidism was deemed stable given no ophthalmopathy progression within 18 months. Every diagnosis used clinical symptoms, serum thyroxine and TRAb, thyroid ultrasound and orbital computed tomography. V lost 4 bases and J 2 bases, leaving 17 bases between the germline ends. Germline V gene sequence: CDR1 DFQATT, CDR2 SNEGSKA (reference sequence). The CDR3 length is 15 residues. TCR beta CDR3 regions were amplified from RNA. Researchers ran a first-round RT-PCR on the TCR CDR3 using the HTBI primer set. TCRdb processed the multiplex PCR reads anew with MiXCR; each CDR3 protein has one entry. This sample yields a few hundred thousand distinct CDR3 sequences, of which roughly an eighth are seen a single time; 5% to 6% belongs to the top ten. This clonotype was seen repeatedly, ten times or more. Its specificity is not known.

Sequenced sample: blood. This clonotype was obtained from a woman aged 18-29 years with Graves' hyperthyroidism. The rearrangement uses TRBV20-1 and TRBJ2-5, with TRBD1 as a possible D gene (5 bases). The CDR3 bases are TGCAGTGCTACCTCTCTATTGGACAAACAAGAGACCCAGTACTTC. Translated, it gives CSATSLLDKQETQYF.